These 21 T cell receptor beta chains came from one sample sequenced in a study of graft-versus-host responses after intestinal transplantation. Sequenced by immunoSEQ multiplex PCR; TCRdb stores in-frame clones only, minus some. The table records 100,000 to 130,000 clones, roughly 86% of them present only once. For these receptors, no antigen is known. The sample was unstimulated CD4+ T cells sorted from spleen or lymph node cells, taken before transplant. All receptors come from a human donor who was the organ donor for an intestinal transplant.

The V call is TRBV7-3, the J call TRBJ2-2; 9 bases line up with TRBD1. Germline values: CDR1 SGHTA, CDR2 FQGTGA. The trim removed 4 bases at V and 6 bases at J, leaving 6 bases unmatched. The length of the CDR3 is 15 residues. CDR3 in DNA: TGTGCCAGCAGCTCGGACAGGGGCCCACCCGGGGAGCTGTTTTTT. Protein sequence: CASSSDRGPPGELFF.

The J gene is TRBJ1-5, the V gene TRBV2; D ambiguous. The V gene's germline CDR1 is SNHLY and CDR2 FYNNEI. The length of the CDR3 is 13 residues. With 6 bases removed from V and 4 bases from J, the gap between germline ends came to 10 bases. This chain's CDR3 is CASRLRENQPQHF. The CDR3 DNA reads TGTGCCAGCAGGCTCCGGGAGAATCAGCCCCAGCATTTT.

The rearrangement joins TRBV9 to TRBJ1-4, with 9 nucleotides matching TRBD1. This CDR3 is built from 15 residues. The germline V gene encodes CDR1 SGDLS and CDR2 YYNGEE. Trimming took 0 bases from V and 3 from J; bases not matched to a gene: 0. Here the CDR3 reads CASSVGQGANEKLFF. CDR3 DNA: TGTGCCAGCAGCGTAGGACAGGGGGCTAATGAAAAACTGTTTTTT.

V gene TRBV25-1 combines with J gene TRBJ2-5, with 12 bases aligning to TRBD2. CDR1 is MGHDK and CDR2 is SYGVNS in the germline V gene. V gave up 4 bases and J gave up 3 bases; unmatched junction bases: 9. This CDR3 is 17 amino acids long. CDR3 amino acids: CASSALAGGPTKETQYF. DNA for the CDR3: TGTGCCAGCAGTGCTCTAGCGGGGGGGCCCACGAAAGAGACCCAGTACTTC.

The J gene is TRBJ2-2, the V gene TRBV7-2; D gene uncertain. V was pared by 5 bases and J by 3 bases, with 10 bases between. Germline CDR1 and CDR2: SGHTA and FQGNSA. The CDR3 totals 14 residues. The CDR3 is CASSQFADTGELFF. The CDR3 nucleotides read TGTGCCAGCAGCCAATTCGCGGACACCGGGGAGCTGTTTTTT.

This rearrangement joins TRBV6-1 to TRBJ2-7; D is possibly TRBD2 (5 bases). V was pared by 3 bases and J by 0 bases, with 12 bases between. Germline assignment: CDR1 MNHNS and CDR2 SASEGT. The CDR3 totals 15 residues. CDR3 nucleotide sequence: TGTGCCAGCAGTGACGCTAGCTTCTCCTCCTACGAGCAGTACTTC. Translating gives CASSDASFSSYEQYF.

The chain employs TRBV2 and TRBJ2-1; TRBD2 agrees at 13 bases. There are 15 residues in the CDR3. The germline V gene has CDR1 SNHLY and CDR2 FYNNEI. Trimming at V came to 4 bases and at J to 8 bases, leaving 5 bases not matched to a gene. The CDR3 sequence is CASSVGLAGAHEQFF. In nucleotides, the CDR3 is TGTGCCAGCAGTGTAGGACTAGCGGGAGCCCATGAGCAGTTCTTC. The whole variable domain, remainder taken from reference TRBV2 and TRBJ2-1, is EPEVTQTPSHQVTQMGQEVILRCVPISNHLYFYWYRQILGQKVEFLVSFYNNEISEKSEIFDDQFSVERPDGSNFTLKIRSTKLEDSAMYFCASSVGLAGAHEQFFGPGTRLTVL.

The genes are TRBV7-2 and TRBJ1-6, with 8 bases aligning to TRBD1. The V gene end was trimmed by 6 bases and the J gene end by 6 bases; junction bases not matched to a gene: 7. CDR3 length: 15 amino acids. Germline loops: CDR1 SGHTA, CDR2 FQGNSA. CDR3 nucleotides: TGTGCCAGCAGTCGTACAGGGGGGGGTAATTCACCCCTCCACTTT. It is translated as CASSRTGGGNSPLHF.

The V call is TRBV9, the J call TRBJ2-7; TRBD2 matches 7 bases. The CDR3 totals 16 residues. Germline V CDR1 and CDR2: SGDLS, YYNGEE. J gave up 2 bases and V 4 bases, and 12 bases lay outside the gene matches. The CDR3 reads CASSKVERGLPYEQYF. The CDR3 DNA is TGTGCCAGCAGCAAAGTAGAGCGGGGACTCCCCTACGAGCAGTACTTC. The complete variable domain, with remaining parts taken from reference TRBV9 and TRBJ2-7, reads DSGVTQTPKHLITATGQRVTLRCSPRSGDLSVYWYQQSLDQGLQFLIQYYNGEERAKGNILERFSAQQFPDLHSELNLSSLELGDSALYFCASSKVERGLPYEQYFGPGTRLTVT.

The chain employs TRBV7-9 and TRBJ2-1; TRBD2 agrees at 10 bases. Germline V gene sequence: CDR1 SEHNR, CDR2 FQNEAQ (reference sequence). After removal of 6 bases from V and 0 bases from J, the junction contained 5 bases not matched to a gene. The CDR3 spans 16 residues. The CDR3 here is CASSSVAGGSYNEQFF. In nucleotides, the CDR3 is TGTGCCAGCAGTTCCGTAGCGGGAGGCTCCTACAATGAGCAGTTCTTC.

The chain recombines TRBV5-1 with TRBJ2-2, with TRBD1 matching 8 bases. Per the germline V gene, CDR1 is SGHRS and CDR2 is YFSETQ. The V and J ends lost 2 bases and 5 bases, in that order; junction bases with no gene match: 11. The CDR3 sequence is 17 residues long. CDR3 nucleotide sequence: TGCGCCAGCAGCTTAGGAAAGGACAGGGATGTAACCGGGGAGCTGTTTTTT. It specifies CASSLGKDRDVTGELFF.

This clone was seen a handful of times. The chain recombines TRBV2 with TRBJ2-7, with a possible D match to TRBD2 (7 bases). The V gene lost 3 bases and the J gene lost 12 bases, with 15 bases spanning the gap. Germline-derived CDR1 and CDR2 are SNHLY and FYNNEI. This CDR3 has 12 amino acids. The chain's CDR3 is CASSEGGAYGYF. Written as DNA, the CDR3 is TGTGCCAGCAGTGAGGGGGGGGCCTATGGGTACTTC.

This clone was counted between two and nine times. The rearrangement joins TRBV6-6 to TRBJ2-7, with unresolved D. The germline V and J ends were trimmed by 3 bases and 1 base, with 13 bases remaining between them. Germline V gene sequence: CDR1 MNHNY, CDR2 SVGAGI (reference sequence). The CDR3 has 15 amino acids. CDR3 coding DNA: TGTGCCAGCAGTTATTCGAACCCACTATCCTACGAGCAGTACTTC. Translating gives CASSYSNPLSYEQYF.

The rearrangement uses TRBV9 and TRBJ2-5; perhaps TRBD1 as D (6 bases). V gave up 0 bases and J gave up 5 bases, with 20 bases separating them. This CDR3 has 17 residues. Germline V gives CDR1 SGDLS, CDR2 YYNGEE. The CDR3 here is CASSVGPSQGVWETQYF. CDR3 coding DNA: TGTGCCAGCAGCGTAGGGCCTTCACAGGGCGTTTGGGAGACCCAGTACTTC.

The chain uses TRBV6-1 and TRBJ2-1; 9 nucleotides line up with TRBD2. Germline V CDR1 and CDR2: MNHNS, SASEGT. V gave up 4 bases and J gave up 3 bases; unmatched junction bases: 7. The CDR3 extends over 16 amino acids. CDR3 region: CASSVPGLAIYNEQFF. The CDR3 DNA is TGTGCCAGCAGTGTACCCGGACTAGCGATCTACAATGAGCAGTTCTTC.

This chain joins TRBV7-8 and TRBJ1-5; no reliable D call. CDR3 size: 14 residues. Germline V gene lookup returns CDR1 SGHVS and CDR2 FQNEAQ. V lost 2 bases to trimming and J lost 6 bases, with 11 bases between them. The CDR3: CASSLSATGQPQHF. DNA of the CDR3: TGTGCCAGCAGCTTATCGGCCACCGGTCAGCCCCAGCATTTT. The full variable domain, rest sourced from reference TRBV7-8 and TRBJ1-5, is GAGVSQSPRYKVAKRGQDVALRCDPISGHVSLFWYQQALGQGPEFLTYFQNEAQLDKSGLPSDRFFAERPEGSVSTLKIQRTQQEDSAVYLCASSLSATGQPQHFGDGTRLSIL.

The V and J genes are TRBV13 and TRBJ2-1; D ambiguous. The CDR3 spans 12 residues. CDR1 and CDR2 (germline): PRHDT, FYEKMQ (reference sequence). Trimming left V 2 bases short and J 4 bases short, with 3 bases between. CDR3 DNA: TGTGCCAGCAGCTTATCATACAATGAGCAGTTCTTC. Translation: CASSLSYNEQFF.

This sequence joins TRBV4-1 and TRBJ1-1; perhaps TRBD1 as D (5 bases). V was clipped by 1 base and J by 6 bases, with 9 bases between them. Germline CDR1 reads MGHRA; CDR2 reads YSYEKL. This CDR3 region has 13 residues. CDR3 residues: CASSQGGFAEAFF. The DNA of the CDR3 is TGCGCCAGCAGCCAAGGGGGGTTTGCTGAAGCTTTCTTT.

This chain connects TRBV7-2 to TRBJ1-1; a weak D match, TRBD1 (6 bases). Germline CDR1 SGHTA, CDR2 FQGNSA. V gave up 1 base and J gave up 2 bases, with 14 bases separating them. This CDR3 contains 16 residues. The CDR3 DNA follows: TGTGCCAGCAGCTTAGGCTTGCGCAGGGGAAACACTGAAGCTTTCTTT. Amino acids: CASSLGLRRGNTEAFF.

This sequence joins TRBV6-5 and TRBJ2-1; possibly TRBD1 for D (5 bases). Germline CDR1 MNHEY, CDR2 SVGAGI. V lost 4 bases and J lost 8, with 12 bases in between. This CDR3 is 13 amino acids long. The CDR3 DNA follows: TGTGCCAGCAGTTTAACGGCCAGGGATGAGCAGTTCTTC. Translated: CASSLTARDEQFF.

CDR3 coding DNA: TGTGCCAGCAGCACCCCCGGGACTAGCGGGAGGAATGAGCAGTTCTTC. As protein: CASSTPGTSGRNEQFF. The chain couples TRBV21-1 to TRBJ2-1; the table names TRBD2, a call not compared with the DNA. TRBV21-1 is a listed pseudogene. The CDR3 length is 16 residues.